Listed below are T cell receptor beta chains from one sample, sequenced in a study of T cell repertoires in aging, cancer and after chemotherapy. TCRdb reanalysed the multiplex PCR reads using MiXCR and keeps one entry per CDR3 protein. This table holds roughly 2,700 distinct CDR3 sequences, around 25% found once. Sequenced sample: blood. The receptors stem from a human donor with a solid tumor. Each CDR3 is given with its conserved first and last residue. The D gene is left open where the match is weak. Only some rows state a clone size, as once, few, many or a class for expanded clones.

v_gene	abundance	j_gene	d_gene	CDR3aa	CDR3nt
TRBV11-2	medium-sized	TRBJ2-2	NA	CASSLGPGAGTGELFF	TGTGCCAGCAGCTTAGGTCCGGGGGCGGGCACCGGGGAGCTGTTTTTT
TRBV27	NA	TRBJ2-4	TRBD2	CASSLIAGLAGGSRIF	TGTGCCAGCAGTTTAATTGCCGGACTAGCGGGAGGGTCCCGGATCTTC
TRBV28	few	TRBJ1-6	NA	CASSRGRGATPLHF	TGTGCCAGCAGTAGGGGTCGCGGAGCTACACCCCTCCACTTT
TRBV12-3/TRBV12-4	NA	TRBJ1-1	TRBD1	CASTPRTGGNTEAFF	TGTGCCAGCACCCCCCGGACAGGGGGGAACACTGAAGCTTTCTTT
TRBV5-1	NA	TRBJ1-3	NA	CASSLGQSLVSGNTIYF	TGCGCCAGCAGCTTGGGTCAATCGTTAGTCTCTGGAAACACCATATATTTT
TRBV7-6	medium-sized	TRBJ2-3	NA	CASSLGIGGAGHSTDTQYF	TGTGCCAGCAGCTTAGGTATCGGAGGAGCGGGACATAGCACAGATACGCAGTATTTT
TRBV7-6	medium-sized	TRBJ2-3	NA	CASSPFRSTDTQYF	TGTGCCAGCAGCCCCTTCCGGAGCACAGATACGCAGTATTTT
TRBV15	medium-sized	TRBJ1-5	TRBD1	CATSNGQGGNQPQHF	TGTGCCACCAGCAATGGACAGGGGGGCAATCAGCCCCAGCATTTT
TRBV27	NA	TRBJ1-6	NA	CASSQRGNGDSPLHF	TGTGCCAGCTCCCAACGGGGTAACGGGGATTCACCCCTCCACTTT
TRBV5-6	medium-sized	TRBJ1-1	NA	CASSLGWNTEAFF	TGTGCCAGCAGCTTGGGGTGGAACACTGAAGCTTTCTTT
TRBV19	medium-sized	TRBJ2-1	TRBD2	CASSFSGTSGSDEQFF	TGTGCCAGTAGTTTTTCCGGGACTAGCGGAAGCGATGAGCAGTTCTTC
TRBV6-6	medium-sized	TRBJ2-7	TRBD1	CASSYLGQNYEQYF	TGTGCCAGCAGTTACTTGGGACAGAACTACGAGCAGTACTTC
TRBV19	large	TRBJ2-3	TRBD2	CASSISSGTRVPDTQYF	TGTGCCAGTAGTATATCTAGCGGGACCCGTGTCCCAGATACGCAGTATTTT
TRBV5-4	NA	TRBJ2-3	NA	CASSRTSTDTQYF	TGTGCCAGCAGCCGGACTAGCACAGATACGCAGTATTTT
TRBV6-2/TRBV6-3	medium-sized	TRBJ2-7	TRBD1	CASSDRTGRALYEQYF	TGTGCCAGCAGTGACCGGACAGGACGGGCCCTATACGAGCAGTACTTC
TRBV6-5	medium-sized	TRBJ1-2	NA	CASSSPGAPSNYGYTF	TGTGCCAGCAGTTCGCCAGGGGCGCCCTCTAACTATGGCTACACCTTC
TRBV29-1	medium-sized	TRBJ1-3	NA	CSVGENTIYF	TGCAGCGTCGGTGAAAACACCATATATTTT
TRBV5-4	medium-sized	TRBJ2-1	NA	CASSLELARNEQFF	TGTGCCAGCAGCTTGGAGTTAGCACGGAATGAGCAGTTCTTC